Presented here are 5 T cell receptor beta chains from one specimen sequenced in a study of cytomegalovirus exposure and HLA in healthy donors. Vbeta (60) and Jbeta (13) primers were used in the PCR. The repertoire was sequenced with immunoSEQ multiplex PCR; TCRdb's copy has only in-frame clones and lacks some. The sample gives roughly 140,000 clones, roughly four fifths of which show up once; 3% is in the top ten. The sequencing input was PBMCs. The receptor source for this set is a middle-aged man in good health and CMV-seropositive.

This rearrangement joins TRBV6-5 to TRBJ1-5; 7 bases align to TRBD1. The CDR3 is 13 amino acids. Germline CDR1 and CDR2: MNHEY and SVGAGI. V was pared by 8 bases and J by 2 bases, with 3 bases of the junction left unmatched. This chain's CDR3 is CASRGTGNQPQHF. CDR3 DNA sequence: TGTGCCAGCCGCGGGACAGGCAATCAGCCCCAGCATTTT.

This chain uses TRBV6-5 with TRBJ2-7, with D possibly being TRBD1 (5 bases). V gave up 5 bases and J gave up 5 bases, with 10 bases separating them. Germline V gives CDR1 MNHEY, CDR2 SVGAGI. This CDR3 contains 12 residues. The CDR3 DNA reads as TGTGCCAGCAGTCCAGGGTCAAACGAGCAGTACTTC. The encoded protein is CASSPGSNEQYF.

This rearrangement joins TRBV19 to TRBJ1-1, with D uncertain. The CDR3 extends over 14 amino acids. CDR1 is LNHDA and CDR2 is SQIVND in the germline V gene (reference sequence). The V end was cut by 7 bases, the J end by 5 bases, with 17 bases between. The CDR3 reads CASILGRGATEAFF. The CDR3 DNA is TGTGCCAGTATCCTAGGCAGAGGAGCGACTGAAGCTTTCTTT.

As to this clone: At one end the junction does not follow the germline gene, possibly because of a read error. This chain links TRBV7-9 with TRBJ1-5, with TRBD1 identical over 7 bases. The CDR3 loop spans 14 amino acids. CDR1 is SEHNR, CDR2 FQNEAQ, per germline (reference sequence). DNA of the CDR3: TGTTCCAGCAGCTTAGGGCAGGGGGGTCAGCCCCAGCATTTT. Its translation is CSSSLGQGGQPQHF.

This clone was seen more than once but under ten times. The gene calls are TRBV5-6 and TRBJ1-3; TRBD1 aligns across 7 bases. The CDR3 length is 14 residues. The J segment lost 7 bases and the V segment lost 4 bases, leaving 8 bases of the junction unmatched. The germline CDR1 and CDR2 sequences are SGHDT and YYEEEE. CDR3 in DNA: TGTGCCAGCAGCCCTCGCACAGGGGTGAACACCATATATTTT. Encoded protein: CASSPRTGVNTIYF.